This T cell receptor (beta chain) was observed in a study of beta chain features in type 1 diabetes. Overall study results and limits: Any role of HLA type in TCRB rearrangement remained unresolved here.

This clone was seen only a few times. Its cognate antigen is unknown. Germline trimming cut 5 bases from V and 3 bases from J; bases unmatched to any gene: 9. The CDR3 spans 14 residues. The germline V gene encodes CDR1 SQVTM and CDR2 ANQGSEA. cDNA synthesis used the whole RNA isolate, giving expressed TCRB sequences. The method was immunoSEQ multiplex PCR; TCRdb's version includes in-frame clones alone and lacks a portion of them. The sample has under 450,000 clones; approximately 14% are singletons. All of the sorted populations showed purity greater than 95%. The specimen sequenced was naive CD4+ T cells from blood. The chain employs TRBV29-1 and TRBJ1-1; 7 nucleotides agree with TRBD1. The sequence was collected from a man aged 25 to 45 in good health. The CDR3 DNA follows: TGCAGCGTTCTGAAACGGGACAGTTACACTGAAGCTTTCTTT. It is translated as CSVLKRDSYTEAFF.